A selection of T cell receptor beta chains follows, all from one sample in a study of blood T cell repertoires in COVID-19. Data came from immunoSEQ multiplex PCR; TCRdb stores just in-frame clones and leaves some out. The sample lists 60,000 or so clones; about four fifths were seen once. The sample comprised peripheral blood. All receptors come from a human donor in a cohort sampled during active COVID-19. Both conserved end residues are part of each CDR3. The D gene is left open where the match is weak. The listing skips clone size in some rows; elsewhere it reads once, few, many or a size class.

J: TRBJ2-1
V: TRBV5-1
size: few
D: NA
CDR3: CASSSGTSNEQFF
DNA: TGCGCCAGCAGCTCAGGGACAAGCAATGAGCAGTTCTTC

J: TRBJ2-5
V: TRBV5-1
size: NA
D: NA
CDR3: CASSLGQEETQYF
DNA: TGCGCCAGCAGCTTGGGACAGGAAGAGACCCAGTACTTC

J: TRBJ1-5
V: TRBV28
size: NA
D: TRBD1
CDR3: CASSPTGALGQPQHF
DNA: TGTGCCAGCAGCCCGACAGGGGCTTTGGGTCAGCCCCAGCATTTT

J: TRBJ2-1
V: TRBV5-4
size: NA
D: NA
CDR3: CASRPEGDNEQFF
DNA: TGTGCCAGCAGGCCTGAGGGGGACAATGAGCAGTTCTTC

J: TRBJ1-5
V: TRBV7-9
size: NA
D: TRBD1
CDR3: CASSQGQGHQPQHF
DNA: TGTGCCAGCAGCCAGGGACAGGGACATCAGCCCCAGCATTTT

J: TRBJ1-5
V: TRBV28
size: NA
D: NA
CDR3: CASSTPSGYSNQPQHF
DNA: TGTGCCAGCAGTACCCCCTCAGGGTACAGCAATCAGCCCCAGCATTTT

J: TRBJ1-3
V: TRBV4-1
size: NA
D: NA
CDR3: CASSPLILGNTIYF
DNA: TGCGCCAGCAGCCCGCTAATCCTTGGAAACACCATATATTTT

J: TRBJ2-3
V: TRBV7-8
size: NA
D: NA
CDR3: CASSFDRQDTQYF
DNA: TGTGCCAGCAGCTTTGACAGGCAAGATACGCAGTATTTT

J: TRBJ2-4
V: TRBV2
size: NA
D: NA
CDR3: CASSERVAGSAKNIQYF
DNA: TGTGCCAGCAGTGAAAGGGTGGCGGGGAGCGCCAAAAACATTCAGTACTTC

J: TRBJ1-5
V: TRBV18
size: once
D: NA
CDR3: CASSPGESNQPQHF
DNA: TGTGCCAGCTCACCAGGGGAGAGCAATCAGCCCCAGCATTTT

J: TRBJ2-3
V: TRBV2
size: NA
D: TRBD2
CDR3: CASRREGDTQYF
DNA: TGTGCCAGCAGGAGGGAGGGCGATACGCAGTATTTT

J: TRBJ2-5
V: TRBV7-2
size: NA
D: TRBD2
CDR3: CASSLGSGGVETQYF
DNA: TGTGCCAGCAGCTTAGGTAGCGGGGGGGTGGAGACCCAGTACTTC

J: TRBJ2-7
V: TRBV6-6
size: NA
D: NA
CDR3: CASSYGGTPYEQYF
DNA: TGTGCCAGCAGTTACGGCGGGACCCCCTACGAGCAGTACTTC

J: TRBJ2-3
V: TRBV5-4
size: NA
D: NA
CDR3: CASSLIGAGTDTQYF
DNA: TGTGCCAGCAGCCTCATAGGGGCCGGGACAGATACGCAGTATTTT

J: TRBJ1-3
V: TRBV18
size: NA
D: TRBD1
CDR3: CASSPLDRSSGNTIYF
DNA: TGTGCCAGCTCACCACTGGACAGGAGCTCTGGAAACACCATATATTTT

J: TRBJ1-1
V: TRBV5-4
size: NA
D: NA
CDR3: CASSSPGLEAFF
DNA: TGTGCCAGCAGCAGCCCAGGGTTGGAAGCTTTCTTT

J: TRBJ1-6
V: TRBV25-1
size: NA
D: NA
CDR3: CASSGGLRGNSPLHF
DNA: TGTGCCAGCAGTGGGGGCCTTAGGGGTAATTCACCCCTCCACTTT

J: TRBJ2-2
V: TRBV4-1
size: few
D: TRBD2
CDR3: CASSHGSGRAITGELFF
DNA: TGCGCCAGCAGCCACGGTAGCGGGAGGGCCATCACCGGGGAGCTGTTTTTT

J: TRBJ2-7
V: TRBV28
size: NA
D: TRBD2
CDR3: CASRTWSGSSYEQYF
DNA: TGTGCCAGCAGGACCTGGAGCGGGAGTTCCTACGAGCAGTACTTC

J: TRBJ2-1
V: TRBV7-8
size: NA
D: TRBD2
CDR3: CASSLNSGKTGNEQFF
DNA: TGTGCCAGCAGCTTAAATAGCGGGAAAACTGGAAATGAGCAGTTCTTC

J: TRBJ1-1
V: TRBV18
size: NA
D: NA
CDR3: CASQKGELNTEAFF
DNA: TGTGCCAGCCAAAAGGGGGAACTGAACACTGAAGCTTTCTTT

J: TRBJ1-1
V: TRBV5-4
size: NA
D: TRBD1
CDR3: CASSFTGGTEAFF
DNA: TGTGCCAGCAGCTTCACAGGGGGTACTGAAGCTTTCTTT

J: TRBJ2-1
V: TRBV24-1
size: once
D: NA
CDR3: CATQTRTSHYNEQFF
DNA: TGTGCCACCCAGACGCGGACTTCACACTACAATGAGCAGTTCTTC

J: TRBJ1-5
V: TRBV6-6
size: NA
D: NA
CDR3: CASSYSLNQPQHF
DNA: TGTGCCAGCAGTTACTCCCTCAATCAGCCCCAGCATTTT

J: TRBJ1-4
V: TRBV2
size: NA
D: NA
CDR3: CASRGGVHEKLFF
DNA: TGTGCCAGCCGTGGGGGGGTACATGAAAAACTGTTTTTT

J: TRBJ2-7
V: TRBV12-3/TRBV12-4
size: NA
D: NA
CDR3: CASSRLGREQYF
DNA: TGTGCCAGCAGCCGCCTTGGCCGCGAGCAGTACTTC

J: TRBJ1-2
V: TRBV12-3/TRBV12-4
size: NA
D: NA
CDR3: CASTQDPYGYTF
DNA: TGTGCCAGCACCCAGGATCCCTATGGCTACACCTTC

J: TRBJ1-1
V: TRBV2
size: NA
D: NA
CDR3: CASSEARTRVEAFF
DNA: TGTGCCAGCAGTGAAGCGAGGACACGGGTTGAAGCTTTCTTT

J: TRBJ2-5
V: TRBV9
size: NA
D: TRBD2
CDR3: CASSGIAGDQETQYF
DNA: TGTGCCAGCAGCGGAATAGCGGGAGACCAAGAGACCCAGTACTTC

J: TRBJ1-1
V: TRBV18
size: NA
D: NA
CDR3: CASSPRGNTEAFF
DNA: TGTGCCAGCTCACCAAGAGGGAACACTGAAGCTTTCTTT

J: TRBJ2-5
V: TRBV7-2
size: NA
D: NA
CDR3: CASSLVIQETQYF
DNA: TGTGCCAGCAGCTTAGTAATTCAAGAGACCCAGTACTTC

J: TRBJ1-2
V: TRBV5-1
size: NA
D: TRBD1
CDR3: CASSPRPGGNYGYTF
DNA: TGCGCCAGCAGCCCGCGGCCAGGGGGCAACTATGGCTACACCTTC

J: TRBJ2-7
V: TRBV12-3/TRBV12-4
size: NA
D: NA
CDR3: CASSSYYEQYF
DNA: TGTGCCAGCAGTTCCTACTACGAGCAGTACTTC

J: TRBJ1-5
V: TRBV6-5
size: NA
D: NA
CDR3: CASGSRGNGPQHF
DNA: TGTGCCAGCGGTAGTAGGGGTAACGGGCCCCAGCATTTT

J: TRBJ1-5
V: TRBV6-6
size: NA
D: NA
CDR3: CASSRGGEGQGPQHF
DNA: TGTGCCAGCAGTAGGGGAGGAGAGGGCCAGGGGCCCCAGCATTTT

J: TRBJ1-5
V: TRBV9
size: NA
D: NA
CDR3: CASSVGEGASNQPQHF
DNA: TGTGCCAGCAGCGTAGGGGAAGGGGCTAGCAATCAGCCCCAGCATTTT

J: TRBJ2-2
V: TRBV2
size: NA
D: TRBD2
CDR3: CASSVMSGTTGGELFF
DNA: TGTGCCAGCAGTGTAATGAGCGGGACCACGGGCGGGGAGCTGTTTTTT

J: TRBJ2-1
V: TRBV9
size: NA
D: TRBD1
CDR3: CASSLTGGSYNEQFF
DNA: TGTGCCAGCAGCCTAACAGGGGGATCCTACAATGAGCAGTTCTTC

J: TRBJ1-4
V: TRBV4-3
size: NA
D: TRBD1
CDR3: CASSPSPGQGGEKLFF
DNA: TGCGCCAGCAGCCCTAGTCCTGGACAGGGTGGGGAAAAACTGTTTTTT

J: TRBJ1-5
V: TRBV5-4
size: NA
D: TRBD1
CDR3: CASSLDRGVNQPQHF
DNA: TGTGCCAGCAGCTTGGACAGGGGCGTCAATCAGCCCCAGCATTTT

J: TRBJ2-7
V: TRBV7-8
size: once
D: TRBD2
CDR3: CASSPGRGLSYEQYF
DNA: TGTGCCAGCAGCCCCGGGAGGGGTCTTTCCTACGAGCAGTACTTC

J: TRBJ2-5
V: TRBV3-1/TRBV3-2
size: NA
D: TRBD1
CDR3: CASGGQVQETQYF
DNA: TGTGCCAGCGGAGGACAGGTCCAAGAGACCCAGTACTTC

J: TRBJ1-5
V: TRBV11-2
size: NA
D: NA
CDR3: CASSLGGQGQPQHF
DNA: TGTGCCAGCAGCTTAGGGGGGCAAGGTCAGCCCCAGCATTTT

J: TRBJ2-1
V: TRBV24-1
size: once
D: TRBD2
CDR3: CATSDRTSGRLVHEQFF
DNA: TGTGCCACCAGTGACCGGACTAGCGGGAGGTTAGTACATGAGCAGTTCTTC

J: TRBJ2-4
V: TRBV7-9
size: NA
D: TRBD1
CDR3: CASSSHRGPGIQYF
DNA: TGTGCCAGCAGCTCGCACAGGGGGCCCGGCATTCAGTACTTC

J: TRBJ1-2
V: TRBV5-1
size: NA
D: TRBD1
CDR3: CASSLVDRGRDGYTF
DNA: TGCGCCAGCAGCTTGGTGGACAGGGGGCGCGATGGCTACACCTTC

J: TRBJ1-6
V: TRBV2
size: NA
D: TRBD1
CDR3: CASSEQTGSNSPLHF
DNA: TGTGCCAGCAGCGAACAGACAGGGAGTAATTCACCCCTCCACTTT

J: TRBJ2-1
V: TRBV2
size: NA
D: TRBD2
CDR3: CASSPLAGGPIEQFF
DNA: TGTGCCAGCAGTCCACTAGCGGGGGGGCCGATTGAGCAGTTCTTC

J: TRBJ2-1
V: TRBV6-5
size: NA
D: TRBD1
CDR3: CASRRTGGVYEQFF
DNA: TGTGCCAGCAGAAGGACAGGGGGCGTGTATGAGCAGTTCTTC

J: TRBJ2-7
V: TRBV3-1/TRBV3-2
size: NA
D: TRBD1
CDR3: CASSQADRDSYEQYF
DNA: TGTGCCAGCAGCCAAGCGGACAGGGATTCCTACGAGCAGTACTTC

J: TRBJ1-4
V: TRBV7-9
size: medium-sized
D: TRBD1
CDR3: CASSFPTGENEKLFF
DNA: TGTGCCAGCAGCTTTCCGACAGGGGAAAATGAAAAACTGTTTTTT

J: TRBJ2-1
V: TRBV7-2
size: NA
D: NA
CDR3: CASSLEGAGTYNEQFF
DNA: TGTGCCAGCAGCTTAGAGGGAGCAGGAACATACAATGAGCAGTTCTTC

J: TRBJ2-2
V: TRBV6-2/TRBV6-3
size: NA
D: NA
CDR3: CASSSPVTGELFF
DNA: TGTGCCAGCAGTTCACCAGTCACCGGGGAGCTGTTTTTT